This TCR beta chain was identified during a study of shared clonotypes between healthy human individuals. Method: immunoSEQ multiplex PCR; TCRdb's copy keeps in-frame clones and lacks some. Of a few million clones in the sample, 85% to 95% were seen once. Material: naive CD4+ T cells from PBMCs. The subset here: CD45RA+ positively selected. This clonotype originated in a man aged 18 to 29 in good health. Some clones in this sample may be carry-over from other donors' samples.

The CDR3 nucleotides read TGTGCCAGCAGCTTAGTGTTTGGACAGTTTAACACTGAAGCTTTCTTT. Translating it yields CASSLVFGQFNTEAFF. This chain connects TRBV11-2 to TRBJ1-1; tentatively, D is TRBD1 (6 bases). V lost 1 base and J lost 2, with 14 bases in between. Germline V gene lookup returns CDR1 SGHAT and CDR2 FQNNGV. The CDR3 runs to 16 residues.